This passage covers 9 T cell receptor beta chains from one sample sequenced in a study of blood T cell repertoires in COVID-19. Sequencing was performed with immunoSEQ multiplex PCR; in TCRdb, only in-frame clones are kept and a portion is missing. The table records approximately 470,000 clones, around 90% of them present only once. The sample comprised PBMCs or T cells enriched from blood (not recorded which). The source of these receptors is a young woman who had recovered from COVID-19.

Notes on this clone: Other DNA sequences in this sample translate to the same CDR3. This chain uses TRBV6-5 with TRBJ1-1; the D is unclear. The CDR3 has 14 amino acids. The germline V gene encodes CDR1 MNHEY and CDR2 SVGAGI. The V gene lost 2 bases and the J gene lost 0 bases, with 7 bases spanning the gap. The CDR3 region is CASSYESMNTEAFF. The CDR3 region has the DNA TGTGCCAGCAGTTACGAAAGCATGAACACTGAAGCTTTCTTT.

The chain joins TRBV9 to TRBJ2-7; no reliable D call. The CDR3 loop spans 13 amino acids. Deletions cut 3 bases from V and 6 bases from J, with 13 bases between. Germline CDR1 reads SGDLS; CDR2 reads YYNGEE. CDR3 nucleotides: TGTGCCAGCAGCGCTGGCCTGAACGCCGAGCAGTACTTC. It specifies CASSAGLNAEQYF.

This chain joins TRBV30 and TRBJ2-1; TRBD2 matches 8 bases. V dropped 0 bases and J dropped 5; count of bases not matched to a gene: 12. CDR3 length: 17 amino acids. Germline V gene data show CDR1 as GTSNPN and CDR2 as SVGIG (reference sequence). CDR3 loop: CAWSVPLTSGINNEQFF. CDR3 nucleotide sequence: TGTGCCTGGAGTGTACCCCTTACTAGCGGAATCAACAATGAGCAGTTCTTC.

The chain recombines TRBV13 with TRBJ1-2; tentatively, D is TRBD1 (6 bases). The CDR3 spans 18 residues. CDR1 PRHDT and CDR2 FYEKMQ come from the germline V gene (reference sequence). Trimming cost V 4 bases and J 2 bases, with 23 bases left between them. The CDR3 nucleotides are TGTGCCAGCAGCTCCGGGGGGGCAAGAAGGAGGGGAAACTATGGCTACACCTTC. This gives the protein CASSSGGARRRGNYGYTF.

This chain connects TRBV2 to TRBJ2-4; 12 nucleotides line up with TRBD2. The CDR3 is 15 residues long. J lost 6 bases, V lost 6 bases, and 6 bases had no gene match. The germline V gene has CDR1 SNHLY and CDR2 FYNNEI. CDR3 DNA: TGTGCCAGCAGGTCGACTAGCGGGGGAGGAAACATTCAGTACTTC. The encoded protein is CASRSTSGGGNIQYF. Variable domain in full (rest from reference TRBV2 and TRBJ2-4): EPEVTQTPSHQVTQMGQEVILRCVPISNHLYFYWYRQILGQKVEFLVSFYNNEISEKSEIFDDQFSVERPDGSNFTLKIRSTKLEDSAMYFCASRSTSGGGNIQYFGAGTRLSVL.

The chain carries TRBV6-5 and TRBJ2-7; tentatively, D is TRBD1 (6 bases). The V gene's germline CDR1 is MNHEY and CDR2 SVGAGI. Deletions cut 4 bases from V and 3 bases from J, with 16 bases between. The CDR3 is 15 residues long. CDR3 nucleotide sequence: TGTGCCAGCAGTTCCCGATTTGACAGGCTCTACGAGCAGTACTTC. Amino acids: CASSSRFDRLYEQYF.

This clone was counted ten times or more. The genes are TRBV18 and TRBJ1-5, with 9 bases lining up with TRBD1. V shed 3 bases and J 7 bases; nucleotides not matched to a gene: 4. CDR3 length: 14 amino acids. Looked up from germline, CDR1 is KGHSH and CDR2 is LQKENI. The chain's CDR3 is CASSPQTGGQPQHF. The CDR3 bases are TGTGCCAGCTCACCCCAGACAGGGGGGCAGCCCCAGCATTTT.

The rearrangement joins TRBV29-1 to TRBJ1-2, with TRBD1 as a possible D gene (5 bases). Trimming left V 0 bases short and J 4 bases short, with 21 bases between. The germline gives CDR1 SQVTM, CDR2 ANQGSEA. The CDR3 has 17 residues. The CDR3 DNA is TGCAGCGTTGAAGATCCCCATCCATTAGGCGGGGGCTATGGCTACACCTTC. Protein: CSVEDPHPLGGGYGYTF.

The V gene is TRBV29-1, the J gene TRBJ1-1; 8 positions match TRBD1. The junction had 13 bases not matched to a gene; V was cut back by 6 bases and J by 4 bases. CDR1 is SQVTM and CDR2 is ANQGSEA in the germline V gene. CDR3 length: 15 residues. DNA of the CDR3: TGCAGCGTCCGACATGATGGACAGGGTGGCACTGAAGCTTTCTTT. It is translated as CSVRHDGQGGTEAFF.